One and the same sample provided the 8 T cell receptor beta chains below, sequenced in a study of identifying expanded T cells in peripheral blood. Assay used: immunoSEQ multiplex PCR; TCRdb lists only in-frame clones, some missing. The sample has 70,000 to 95,000 clones, 88% seen once. The specimen sequenced was blood. The receptors were gathered from a person aged 18 to 75 in good health.

The chain recombines TRBV27 with TRBJ1-5; 8 positions match TRBD1. Germline CDR1 reads MNHEY; CDR2 reads SMNVEV (reference sequence). The CDR3 has 15 amino acids. The trim removed 6 bases at V and 5 bases at J, leaving 9 bases unmatched. CDR3 sequence reads: CASSVTGQGDQPQHF. CDR3 DNA sequence: TGTGCCAGCAGCGTGACTGGACAGGGCGATCAGCCCCAGCATTTT.

The rearrangement links TRBV7-9 to TRBJ2-7; D is undetermined. Germline V gene sequence: CDR1 SEHNR, CDR2 FQNEAQ (reference sequence). The germline V and J ends were trimmed by 3 bases and 2 bases, with 5 bases remaining between them. The CDR3 is 12 residues long. CDR3 loop: CASSLYTYEQYF. The CDR3 nucleotides read TGTGCCAGCAGCTTGTACACCTACGAGCAGTACTTC.

CDR3 coding DNA: TGTGCCAGCAGTGTAGGGAGCGCGTCCTACGAGCAGTACTTC. It is translated as CASSVGSASYEQYF. This chain joins TRBV2 and TRBJ2-7; TRBD2 is a possible D gene (5 bases). With 4 bases removed from V and 1 base from J, the gap between germline ends came to 11 bases. CDR1 is SNHLY and CDR2 is FYNNEI in the germline V gene. This CDR3 comprises 14 residues.

This chain uses TRBV6-4 with TRBJ2-3, with 10 bases lining up with TRBD2. Germline CDR1 and CDR2: MRHNA and SNTAGT. After removal of 6 bases from V and 0 bases from J, the junction contained 3 bases not matched to a gene. The CDR3 runs to 15 residues. In DNA, the CDR3 is TGTGCCAGCAGCTCAGCGGGAGGGAGCACAGATACGCAGTATTTT. The encoded protein is CASSSAGGSTDTQYF.

The chain has TRBV5-4 and TRBJ2-1; 9 bases fit TRBD1. After removal of 4 bases from V and 2 bases from J, the junction contained 4 bases not matched to a gene. Per germline, CDR1 SGHNT and CDR2 YYREEE (reference sequence). The CDR3 totals 15 residues. In DNA form, the CDR3 reads TGTGCCAGCAGCGTGCGACAGGGGGCCTACAATGAGCAGTTCTTC. Translated, it gives CASSVRQGAYNEQFF.

This clone has more than one count but fewer than ten. The chain couples TRBV10-3 to TRBJ2-1; 15 bases map to TRBD2. The length of the CDR3 is 15 residues. Trimming cost V 9 bases and J 9 bases; bases outside gene matches: 9. In germline, CDR1 is ENHRY, CDR2 SYGVKD. The CDR3 here is CAIAGTSGRLGEQFF. The CDR3 coding sequence is TGTGCCATAGCCGGGACTAGCGGGAGGTTGGGTGAGCAGTTCTTC.

The rearrangement joins TRBV28 to TRBJ2-2, with D perhaps assigned TRBD1 or TRBD2 (5 bases each). V was shortened by 6 bases and J by 0 bases, with 20 bases between the two germline ends. The CDR3 loop spans 18 amino acids. CDR1 and CDR2 from the germline V gene are MDHEN and SYDVKM. The CDR3 reads CASSLGDSFDANTGELFF. The DNA of the CDR3 is TGTGCCAGCAGCTTGGGGGATTCCTTCGACGCGAACACCGGGGAGCTGTTTTTT.

The CDR3 DNA reads as TGTGCCAGCAGCCGAGGGGGACCCTCCTACGAGCAGTACTTC. The encoded protein is CASSRGGPSYEQYF. The rearrangement joins TRBV27 to TRBJ2-7; D perhaps matches TRBD1 (6 bases). The CDR3 is 14 amino acids. V lost 6 bases and J 0 bases, leaving 12 bases between the germline ends. Germline loops: CDR1 MNHEY, CDR2 SMNVEV (reference sequence).